This TCR beta chain was found in a study of blood T cell repertoires in COVID-19. Cohorts were determined from participant-reported clinical history. Using immunoSEQ multiplex PCR, the repertoire was profiled, and TCRdb retains in-frame clones only, with some absent. The table lists more than 400,000 clones, roughly 87% of them singletons, with more than 0.55% in the top ten. CDR1 and CDR2 (germline): SGHRS, YFSETQ. Deletions cut 6 bases from V and 3 bases from J, with 6 bases between. This CDR3 region has 11 residues. The chain employs TRBV5-1 and TRBJ1-2; the D gene is possibly TRBD1 (5 bases). The receptor was isolated from a man younger than 30 who had recovered from COVID-19. Sample: PBMCs or T cells enriched from blood (not recorded which). CDR3 nucleotides: TGCGCCAGCAAGACAGACTATGGCTACACCTTC. Translating it yields CASKTDYGYTF.